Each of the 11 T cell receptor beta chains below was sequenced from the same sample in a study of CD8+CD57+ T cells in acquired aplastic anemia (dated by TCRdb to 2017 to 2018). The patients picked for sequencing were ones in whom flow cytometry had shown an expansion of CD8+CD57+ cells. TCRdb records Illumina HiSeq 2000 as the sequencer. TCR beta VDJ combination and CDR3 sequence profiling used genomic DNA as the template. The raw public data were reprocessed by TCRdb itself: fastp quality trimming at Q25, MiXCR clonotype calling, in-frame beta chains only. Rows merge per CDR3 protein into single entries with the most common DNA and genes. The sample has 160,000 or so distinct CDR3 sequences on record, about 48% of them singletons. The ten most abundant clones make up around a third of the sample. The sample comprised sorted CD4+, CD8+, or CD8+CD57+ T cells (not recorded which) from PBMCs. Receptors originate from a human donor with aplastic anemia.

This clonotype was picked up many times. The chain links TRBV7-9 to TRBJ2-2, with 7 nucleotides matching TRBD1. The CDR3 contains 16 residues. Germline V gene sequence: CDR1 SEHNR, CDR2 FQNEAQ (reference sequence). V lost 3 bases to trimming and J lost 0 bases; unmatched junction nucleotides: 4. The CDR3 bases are TGTGCCAGCAGCTTGCCGGGACAGACGAACACCGGGGAGCTGTTTTTT. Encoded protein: CASSLPGQTNTGELFF.

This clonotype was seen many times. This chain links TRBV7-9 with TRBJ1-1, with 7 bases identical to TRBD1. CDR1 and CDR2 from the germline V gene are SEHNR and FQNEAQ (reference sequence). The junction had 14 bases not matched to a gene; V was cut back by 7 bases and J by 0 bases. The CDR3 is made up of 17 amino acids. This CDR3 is CASINPGQINLNTEAFF. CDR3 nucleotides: TGTGCCAGCATCAACCCGGGACAGATAAACTTGAACACTGAAGCTTTCTTT.

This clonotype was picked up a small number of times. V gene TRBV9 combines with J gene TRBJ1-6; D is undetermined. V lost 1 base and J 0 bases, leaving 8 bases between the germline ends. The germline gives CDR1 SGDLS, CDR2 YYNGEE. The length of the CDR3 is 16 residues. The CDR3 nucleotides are TGTGCCAGCAGCGTAAGAGAGAGCTCCTATAATTCACCCCTCCACTTT. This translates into CASSVRESSYNSPLHF.

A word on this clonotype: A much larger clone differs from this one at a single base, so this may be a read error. CDR3 in DNA: TGTGCCAGCAGTTATGACAGGGCTAAGTACAAGCAGTACTTC. It is translated as CASSYDRAKYKQYF. The chain recombines TRBV6-5 with TRBJ2-7; the match to TRBD1 covers 7 bases. The CDR3 contains 14 residues. V lost 3 bases, J lost 8 bases, and 10 bases stayed unmatched. Germline-derived CDR1 and CDR2 are MNHEY and SVGAGI.

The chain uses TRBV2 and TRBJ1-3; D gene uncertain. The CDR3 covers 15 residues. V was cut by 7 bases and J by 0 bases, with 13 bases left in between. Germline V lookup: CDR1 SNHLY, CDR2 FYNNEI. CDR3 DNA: TGTGCCAGCACCAGACTCATTGTCTCTGGAAACACCATATATTTT. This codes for CASTRLIVSGNTIYF.

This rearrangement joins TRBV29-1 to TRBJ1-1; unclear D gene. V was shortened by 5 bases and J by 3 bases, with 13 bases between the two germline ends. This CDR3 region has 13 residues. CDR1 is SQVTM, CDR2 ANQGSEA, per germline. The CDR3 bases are TGCAGCGTTTGGGTCATCAGCCACACTGAAGCTTTCTTT. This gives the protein CSVWVISHTEAFF.

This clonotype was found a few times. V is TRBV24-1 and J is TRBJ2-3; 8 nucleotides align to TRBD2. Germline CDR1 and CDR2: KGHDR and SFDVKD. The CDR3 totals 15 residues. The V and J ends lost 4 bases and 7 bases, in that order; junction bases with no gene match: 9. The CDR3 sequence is CATSDGTRNLNTQYF. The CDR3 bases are TGTGCCACCAGTGACGGGACTAGGAATTTGAATACGCAGTATTTT.

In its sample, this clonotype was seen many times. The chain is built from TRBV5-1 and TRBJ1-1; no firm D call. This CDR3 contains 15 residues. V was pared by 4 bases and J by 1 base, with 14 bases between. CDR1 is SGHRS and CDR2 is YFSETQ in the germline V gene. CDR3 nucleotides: TGCGCCAGCAGCAAGGGCGTCGGGCCGAACACTGAAGCTTTCTTT. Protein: CASSKGVGPNTEAFF.

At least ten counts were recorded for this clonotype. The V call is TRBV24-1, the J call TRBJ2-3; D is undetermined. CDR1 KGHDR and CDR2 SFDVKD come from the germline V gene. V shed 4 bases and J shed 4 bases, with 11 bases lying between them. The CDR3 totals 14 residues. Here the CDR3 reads CATSEIGRPDTQYF. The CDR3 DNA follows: TGTGCCACCAGTGAAATCGGCAGACCAGATACGCAGTATTTT.

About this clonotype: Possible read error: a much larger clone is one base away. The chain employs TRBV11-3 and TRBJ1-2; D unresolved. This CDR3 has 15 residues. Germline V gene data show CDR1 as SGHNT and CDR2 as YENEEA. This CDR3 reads CASSLDPLGSDGHTF. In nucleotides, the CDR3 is TGTGCCAGCAGCTTAGATCCACTGGGTTCTGATGGCCACACCTTC.

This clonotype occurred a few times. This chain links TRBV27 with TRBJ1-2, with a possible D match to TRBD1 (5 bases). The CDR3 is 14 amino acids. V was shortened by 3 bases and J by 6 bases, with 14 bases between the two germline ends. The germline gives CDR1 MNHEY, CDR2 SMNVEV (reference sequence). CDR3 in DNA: TGTGCCAGCAGTTTGTCTGTCAGGGCGGATGGCTACACCTTC. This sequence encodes CASSLSVRADGYTF.